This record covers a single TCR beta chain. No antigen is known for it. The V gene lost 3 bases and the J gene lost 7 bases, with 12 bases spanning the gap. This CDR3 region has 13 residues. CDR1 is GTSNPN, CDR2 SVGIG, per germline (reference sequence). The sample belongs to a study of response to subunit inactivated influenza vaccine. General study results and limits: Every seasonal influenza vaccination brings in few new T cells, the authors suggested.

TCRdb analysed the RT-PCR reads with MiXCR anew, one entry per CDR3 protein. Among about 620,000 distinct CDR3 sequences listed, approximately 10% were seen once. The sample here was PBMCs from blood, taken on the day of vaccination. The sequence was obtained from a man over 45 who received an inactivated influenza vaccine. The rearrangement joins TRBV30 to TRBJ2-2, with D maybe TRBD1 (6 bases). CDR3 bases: TGTGCCTGGAGACAGGGTTTCCTCGGGGAGCTGTTTTTT. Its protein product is CAWRQGFLGELFF.